Presented here are 20 T cell receptor beta chains from one specimen sequenced in a study of shared T cell receptors in the human thymus. The protocol was immunoSEQ multiplex PCR, while the TCRdb copy is restricted to in-frame clones and leaves out a portion. The sample contains about 500,000 clones, approximately 80% of which appear only once. The data also belong to a second study, concerning human thymus T cells.

Specimen: thymocytes. These receptors all stem from a boy under two years old with a congenital heart defect.

This sequence joins TRBV19 and TRBJ1-4, with 7 bases matching TRBD1. CDR1 and CDR2 (germline): LNHDA, SQIVND (reference sequence). V gave up 3 bases and J gave up 7 bases; unmatched junction bases: 8. The CDR3 spans 15 residues. The CDR3 DNA reads as TGTGCCAGTAGTATGATGTACAGGGGCAGTGAAAAACTGTTTTTT. It yields the protein CASSMMYRGSEKLFF.

V and J are TRBV9 and TRBJ1-3; possible D gene TRBD1, 6 bases. V was shortened by 0 bases and J by 1 base, with 14 bases between the two germline ends. The germline V gene has CDR1 SGDLS and CDR2 YYNGEE. CDR3 length equals 17 residues. The CDR3 loop is CASSVEGVVGSGNTIYF. In nucleotides, the CDR3 is TGTGCCAGCAGCGTAGAGGGGGTGGTGGGTTCTGGAAACACCATATATTTT.

The rearrangement joins TRBV4-2 to TRBJ2-6; D not resolved. Trimming cost V 1 base and J 4 bases, with 11 bases left between them. Looked up from germline, CDR1 is LGHNA and CDR2 is YNFKEQ. The CDR3 has 16 residues. CDR3 in DNA: TGTGCCAGCAGCCAAGGGCCAACGTCCGGGGCCAACGTCCTGACTTTC. Its translation: CASSQGPTSGANVLTF.

V is TRBV29-1 and J is TRBJ1-1; no clear D. Germline V CDR1 and CDR2: SQVTM, ANQGSEA. The CDR3 extends over 13 amino acids. The V gene lost 7 bases and the J gene lost 4 bases, with 16 bases spanning the gap. The chain's CDR3 is CSATERPGTEAFF. Here the CDR3 DNA reads TGCAGCGCTACCGAGCGACCCGGCACTGAAGCTTTCTTT.

The CDR3 sequence: CSATGYEKLFF. The CDR3 bases are TGCAGTGCTACAGGTTATGAAAAACTGTTTTTT. This rearrangement joins TRBV20-1 to TRBJ1-4; D ambiguous. The V gene lost 4 bases and the J gene lost 6 bases, with 6 bases spanning the gap. There are 11 residues in the CDR3. CDR1 and CDR2 from the germline V gene are DFQATT and SNEGSKA (reference sequence).

The chain employs TRBV10-3 and TRBJ2-7; D possibly corresponds to TRBD2 (5 bases). Germline V lookup: CDR1 ENHRY, CDR2 SYGVKD. CDR3 length: 11 amino acids. Deletions cut 8 bases from V and 2 bases from J, with 7 bases between. CDR3 bases: TGTGCCATCCGGCGGGCCTACGAGCAGTACTTC. Translation: CAIRRAYEQYF.

CDR3 residues: CASSLDWRGQETQYF. The CDR3 DNA is TGTGCCAGCAGCTTAGATTGGCGGGGTCAAGAGACCCAGTACTTC. The chain recombines TRBV11-3 with TRBJ2-5, with a possible D match to TRBD2 (6 bases). V was cut by 0 bases and J by 2 bases, with 10 bases left in between. Per the germline V gene, CDR1 is SGHNT and CDR2 is YENEEA. The CDR3 runs 15 residues.

The rearrangement uses TRBV6-5 and TRBJ2-3, with TRBD2 matching 8 bases. V was clipped by 3 bases and J by 5 bases; unmatched bases: 7. This CDR3 has 15 amino acids. Germline lookup yields CDR1 MNHEY and CDR2 SVGAGI. The CDR3: CASSYPREGQDTQYF. The CDR3 DNA reads as TGTGCCAGCAGTTATCCCCGGGAGGGCCAAGATACGCAGTATTTT.

This chain connects TRBV5-4 to TRBJ2-7, with a weak D call TRBD2 (6 bases). This CDR3 is 14 amino acids long. CDR1 and CDR2 (germline): SGHNT, YYREEE (reference sequence). The ends were cut back, 2 bases at V and 2 bases at J, with 11 bases in the middle. CDR3 nucleotides: TGTGCCAGCAGCTTACCCGGGAGAACCTACGAGCAGTACTTC. This encodes CASSLPGRTYEQYF.

The chain couples TRBV27 to TRBJ1-1; no firm D call. CDR1 and CDR2 (germline): MNHEY, SMNVEV (reference sequence). Trimming left V 4 bases short and J 1 base short, with 7 bases between. The CDR3 is 13 amino acids. CDR3 residues: CASSYGSNTEAFF. CDR3 sequence (DNA): TGTGCCAGCAGTTACGGTTCGAACACTGAAGCTTTCTTT.

V is TRBV11-2 and J is TRBJ2-7, with 8 bases aligning to TRBD2. The J segment lost 4 bases and the V segment lost 5 bases, leaving 7 bases of the junction unmatched. Germline CDR1 and CDR2: SGHAT and FQNNGV. This CDR3 is 14 amino acids long. The CDR3 DNA is TGTGCCAGCAGCGTACGGCGGGAGGCGTACGAGCAGTACTTC. Translation gives CASSVRREAYEQYF.

The chain employs TRBV14 and TRBJ1-2; the match to TRBD1 covers 9 bases. The germline V gene encodes CDR1 SGHDN and CDR2 FVKESK. CDR3 size: 13 residues. With 10 bases clipped from V and 6 bases from J, the junction kept 9 bases outside the gene matches. The CDR3 region is CATGRTGEDGYTF. In DNA, the CDR3 is TGTGCCACCGGGCGGACAGGGGAGGATGGCTACACCTTC. Full variable domain (rest looked up from reference TRBV14 and TRBJ1-2): EAGVTQFPSHSVIEKGQTVTLRCDPISGHDNLYWYRRVMGKEIKFLLHFVKESKQDESGMPNNRFLAERTGGTYSTLKVQPAELEDSGVYFCATGRTGEDGYTFGSGTRLTVV.

This chain connects TRBV7-6 to TRBJ2-2, with D possibly matching TRBD2 (7 bases). This CDR3 contains 15 residues. V was pared by 2 bases and J by 5 bases, with 12 bases between. The germline V gene encodes CDR1 SGHVS and CDR2 FNYEAQ. CDR3 sequence (DNA): TGTGCCAGCAGCTTATACGGGGGGCGGACCGGGGAGCTGTTTTTT. Translation gives CASSLYGGRTGELFF.

The chain couples TRBV5-1 to TRBJ2-1, with TRBD1 matching over 8 bases. CDR1 is SGHRS and CDR2 is YFSETQ in the germline V gene. The J segment lost 7 bases and the V segment lost 0 bases, leaving 6 bases of the junction unmatched. The CDR3 contains 15 residues. The CDR3: CASSLETRDRNEQFF. The CDR3 DNA reads as TGCGCCAGCAGCTTGGAGACCCGGGACAGGAATGAGCAGTTCTTC. Using reference TRBV5-1 and TRBJ2-1 for the parts outside the CDR3, the full variable domain is KAGVTQTPRYLIKTRGQQVTLSCSPISGHRSVSWYQQTPGQGLQFLFEYFSETQRNKGNFPGRFSGRQFSNSRSEMNVSTLELGDSALYLCASSLETRDRNEQFFGPGTRLTVL.

This clone showed up just a few times. The chain is built from TRBV27 and TRBJ2-2, with 12 bases matching TRBD1. V lost 5 bases to trimming and J lost 5 bases; unmatched junction nucleotides: 9. Germline V lookup: CDR1 MNHEY, CDR2 SMNVEV (reference sequence). The length of the CDR3 is 17 residues. CDR3 nucleotides: TGTGCCAGCAGTACTCCCGGGACAGGGGGCGAAACCGGGGAGCTGTTTTTT. This sequence encodes CASSTPGTGGETGELFF.

The rearrangement joins TRBV15 to TRBJ1-2; 7 bases are a match to TRBD1. Germline trimming cut 2 bases from V and 7 bases from J; bases unmatched to any gene: 1. Germline CDR1 and CDR2: LNHNV and YYDKDF (reference sequence). The CDR3 sequence is 12 residues long. This CDR3 is CATSRTGVGYTF. The CDR3 nucleotides are TGTGCCACCAGCAGAACAGGGGTTGGCTACACCTTC.

The chain uses TRBV6-1 and TRBJ2-7; 10 nucleotides line up with TRBD1. The V gene's germline CDR1 is MNHNS and CDR2 SASEGT. The J segment lost 5 bases and the V segment lost 4 bases, leaving 14 bases of the junction unmatched. The CDR3 totals 17 residues. The CDR3 is CASSATPRQGAGDEQYF. The CDR3, as DNA: TGTGCCAGCAGTGCTACCCCTCGACAGGGGGCGGGGGACGAGCAGTACTTC.

The V gene is TRBV21-1, the J gene TRBJ2-5; the table names TRBD2, a call not compared with the DNA. TRBV21-1 is designated a pseudogene. The CDR3 extends over 13 amino acids. This CDR3 reads CASINRTGETQYF. The DNA for the CDR3 is TGTGCCAGCATCAACAGGACTGGGGAGACCCAGTACTTC.

CDR3 amino acids: CASSVEGADTQYF. CDR3 bases: TGTGCCAGCAGCGTAGAGGGGGCAGATACGCAGTATTTT. The genes are TRBV9 and TRBJ2-3, with D possibly TRBD1 on 6 matching bases. Germline V gene data show CDR1 as SGDLS and CDR2 as YYNGEE. V lost 0 bases and J lost 4, with 6 bases in between. This CDR3 contains 13 residues.

In this sample, this clone turned up a few times. The chain carries TRBV5-1 and TRBJ2-7, with D perhaps matching TRBD1 (6 bases). V was trimmed by 0 bases and J by 0 bases, leaving 10 bases between them. This CDR3 contains 15 residues. CDR1 is SGHRS, CDR2 YFSETQ, per germline. The CDR3: CASSLGTEGSYEQYF. DNA of the CDR3: TGCGCCAGCAGCTTGGGGACAGAGGGCTCCTACGAGCAGTACTTC.